The T cell receptor beta chain described here comes from a study of OX40 agonist ivuxolimab in advanced cancers. Libraries were prepared by immunoSEQ multiplex PCR; TCRdb keeps only in-frame clonotypes and omits some of them. The table lists 50,000 or so clones, around 80% of them singletons. CDR3 length: 15 residues. Trimming shortened V by 2 bases and J by 3 bases, and 14 bases separated the two germline ends. Germline CDR1 reads MNHNS; CDR2 reads SASEGT. The chain links TRBV6-1 to TRBJ2-7; unclear D gene. The sequencing here drew on CD4+ or CD8+ T cells sorted from blood, taken in a trial of the OX40 agonist ivuxolimab. The clonotype comes from an adult with an advanced solid tumor such as melanoma, head and neck, liver or kidney cancer. The CDR3 coding sequence is TGTGCCAGCAGTGAACAGTACGACGGGTTCTACGAGCAGTACGTC. Protein product: CASSEQYDGFYEQYV.